The 9 T cell receptor beta chains listed next were all sequenced from one sample in a study of CD8+ T cells in alopecia areata. Investigators isolated RNA and reverse transcribed it into cDNA to act as the sequencing template. The table came from immunoSEQ multiplex PCR; TCRdb's copy has only in-frame clones and leaves some out. The data show over 120,000 clones, approximately 50% seen once. Sequenced material: CD4+ T cells sorted from blood, taken at week 0. The receptors derive from a human donor with alopecia areata.

The chain couples TRBV29-1 to TRBJ2-7; TRBD1 matches at 11 bases. Germline values: CDR1 SQVTM, CDR2 ANQGSEA. This CDR3 is built from 14 residues. The trim removed 7 bases at V and 3 bases at J, leaving 8 bases unmatched. Here the CDR3 DNA reads TGCAGCGCCCTTCTGGGGACAGGGGGCTACGAGCAGTACTTC. Translated: CSALLGTGGYEQYF.

The chain recombines TRBV13 with TRBJ2-5; D remains ambiguous. The germline V gene has CDR1 PRHDT and CDR2 FYEKMQ (reference sequence). This CDR3 has 14 amino acids. V dropped 2 bases and J dropped 5 bases, with 12 bases sitting between them. The CDR3, as DNA: TGTGCCAGCAGCTTACGTACCGATCGGGAGACCCAGTACTTC. Protein: CASSLRTDRETQYF.

The chain combines TRBV15 with TRBJ2-5, with D possibly matching TRBD2 (6 bases). The CDR3 spans 13 residues. Germline assignment: CDR1 LNHNV and CDR2 YYDKDF (reference sequence). The V and J ends lost 5 bases and 4 bases respectively, with 11 bases between them. CDR3 sequence reads: CATSAGGIETQYF. The CDR3 region has the DNA TGTGCCACCAGCGCCGGAGGGATAGAGACCCAGTACTTC.

The J gene is TRBJ2-7, the V gene TRBV28, with 8 bases matching TRBD1. The CDR3 runs to 12 residues. With V trimmed by 9 bases and J by 4 bases, 5 bases remained unmatched. In germline, CDR1 is MDHEN, CDR2 SYDVKM. CDR3 loop: CASRTGTYEQYF. The CDR3 region has the DNA TGTGCCAGTCGGACAGGGACGTACGAGCAGTACTTC.

The rearrangement joins TRBV29-1 to TRBJ2-3; 8 positions agree with TRBD2. The CDR3 totals 12 residues. The V gene's germline CDR1 is SQVTM and CDR2 ANQGSEA. Trimming at V came to 4 bases and at J to 5 bases, leaving 2 bases not matched to a gene. In DNA, the CDR3 is TGCAGCGTTGTAACTAGCGGAGATACGCAGTATTTT. Protein: CSVVTSGDTQYF.

The V and J genes are TRBV27 and TRBJ1-1; TRBD1 might be the D (5 bases). The CDR3 has 16 residues. V lost 7 bases and J lost 4, with 22 bases in between. Germline lookup yields CDR1 MNHEY and CDR2 SMNVEV (reference sequence). As DNA, the CDR3 is TGTGCCAGCATCCTGCTAAACGGGGGGGTCCGCACTGAAGCTTTCTTT. Translated: CASILLNGGVRTEAFF.

This chain uses TRBV4-1 with TRBJ2-3; weak D call: TRBD1 (7 bases). V gave up 3 bases and J gave up 2 bases, with 12 bases separating them. Germline V gene data show CDR1 as MGHRA and CDR2 as YSYEKL. The CDR3 consists of 15 residues. The CDR3 DNA sequence: TGCGCCAGCAGCCAGGAGGGACAGTTCACAGATACGCAGTATTTT. It codes for CASSQEGQFTDTQYF.

Concerning this clone itself: At one end the junction does not follow the germline gene, possibly because of a read error. The chain employs TRBV7-9 and TRBJ1-1; a weak D match, TRBD1 (6 bases). Germline V gene sequence: CDR1 SEHNR, CDR2 FQNEAQ (reference sequence). The CDR3 loop spans 15 amino acids. In nucleotides, the CDR3 is TGTGCCAGCAGCGTGACCGGGACAATTGCCACTGCAGCTTTCTTT. As protein: CASSVTGTIATAAFF.

A few counts support this clone. The chain carries TRBV6-1 and TRBJ2-7; 10 positions match TRBD1. V shed 1 base and J 2 bases; nucleotides not matched to a gene: 5. The CDR3 is 16 amino acids. Germline V CDR1 and CDR2: MNHNS, SASEGT. The chain's CDR3 is CASSEGRGTGAYEQYF. CDR3 in DNA: TGTGCCAGCAGTGAAGGGAGGGGGACAGGGGCCTACGAGCAGTACTTC.